This T cell receptor (beta chain) came from a study of siplizumab effects on memory and regulatory T cells. Measured with immunoSEQ multiplex PCR; TCRdb has only the in-frame clones, and not every one. The sample consists of 90,000 to 140,000 clones, just over 90% of them appearing once. This clone was counted once. As yet, its antigen is unknown. The study's findings and limits: Apparently more diverse than memory cells, naive T cells also seemed major alloresponse contributors. The mapping of alloreactive clones to unstimulated subsets covered only a minor fraction of them.

The sequencing input was CD4+ T cells sorted from blood. This clonotype was obtained from a human donor in good health.

The CDR3 DNA reads as TGTGCCAGCAGAACGGGGAGCACAGATACGCAGTATTTT. As protein: CASRTGSTDTQYF. V gene TRBV5-4 combines with J gene TRBJ2-3, with D possibly being TRBD2 (5 bases). This CDR3 has 13 amino acids. V lost 5 bases to trimming and J lost 0 bases, with 7 bases between them. Per the germline V gene, CDR1 is SGHNT and CDR2 is YYREEE (reference sequence).